One T cell receptor beta chain is described in this entry. The data stem from a study of cytomegalovirus exposure and HLA in healthy donors. V dropped 4 bases and J dropped 7; count of bases not matched to a gene: 5. Germline CDR1 reads MNHNY; CDR2 reads SVGAGI (reference sequence). The CDR3 length is 13 residues. This PCR relied on a set of 60 Vbeta primers and 13 Jbeta primers. Repertoires were generated with immunoSEQ multiplex PCR, while TCRdb's copy carries only in-frame clones and drops some. The sample lists roughly 170,000 clones, about 73% occurring once. The receptor was isolated from a woman aged 45 to 65 in good health and CMV-seropositive. The material sequenced was PBMCs. This chain links TRBV6-6 with TRBJ1-2; 8 bases are a match to TRBD1. Here the CDR3 DNA reads TGTGCCAGCAGTTTATCAGGGGGCGGTGGCTACACCTTC. It specifies CASSLSGGGGYTF.